This T cell receptor (beta chain) was sequenced during a study of cytomegalovirus exposure and HLA in healthy donors. Study-level points and caveats: Accurate HLA-A and HLA-B prediction from TCR beta sequences was reported for most subjects. Later analysis showed TCR association rates varying by HLA locus, highest for DRB1 and lowest for HLA-C.

Details on this clone: Its matching antigen is unknown.

The CDR3 length is 18 residues. V dropped 1 base and J dropped 2; count of bases not matched to a gene: 7. CDR1 is LNHNV and CDR2 is YYDKDF in the germline V gene (reference sequence). PCR used 60 Vbeta primers and 13 Jbeta primers. Only in-frame clones appear in the TCRdb table, and some are missing; sequencing was by immunoSEQ multiplex PCR. The sample gives about 190,000 clones, about four fifths of which show up once; about 1.1% is in the top ten. Material for sequencing was PBMCs. The chain couples TRBV15 to TRBJ1-4; TRBD1 agrees at 10 bases. This TCR came from a woman aged 40-49 years in good health and CMV-seronegative. The CDR3 here is CATSRGKGQGLTNEKLFF. The CDR3 nucleotides are TGTGCCACCAGCAGAGGAAAGGGACAGGGGTTGACTAATGAAAAACTGTTTTTT.